The rows below give T cell receptor beta chains drawn from one sample of a study of blood T cell repertoires in COVID-19. Using immunoSEQ multiplex PCR, the repertoire was profiled, and TCRdb retains in-frame clones only, with some absent. The sample lists 270,000 or so clones, 80% to 90% seen once, with about 3% in the top ten. Sample: peripheral blood. These receptors all stem from a woman under 40 with active or convalescent COVID-19. Each CDR3 is given with its conserved first and last residue. The order of the fields is V gene, clone size, J gene, D gene, CDR3 DNA, CDR3 protein. The D gene is left open where the match is weak. The size of a clone is reported for some rows only, either as once, few or many, or as a class for expanded clones.

TRBV7-9	NA	TRBJ2-7	TRBD1	TGTGCCAGCAGCCCCCGGACAGGGGATGGCCACGAGCAGTACTTC	CASSPRTGDGHEQYF
TRBV11-3	NA	TRBJ1-2	TRBD1	TGTGCCAGCAGCTTAGAGGGTTTCAGGGACAGGGACCCTGCCTATAACTATGGCTACACCTTC	CASSLEGFRDRDPAYNYGYTF
TRBV27	NA	TRBJ1-5	TRBD1	TGTGCCAGCAGGGTCCGACAGGGCTATCAGCCCCAGCATTTT	CASRVRQGYQPQHF
TRBV6-1	NA	TRBJ2-4	TRBD1	TGTGCCAGCAGTGACCGGGACAGACTAGCCAAAAACATTCAGTACTTC	CASSDRDRLAKNIQYF
TRBV12-3/TRBV12-4	NA	TRBJ1-1	NA	TGTGCCAGCAGTCCACGCGGTGGGACTGAAGCTTTCTTT	CASSPRGGTEAFF
TRBV5-1	few	TRBJ2-1	NA	TGCGCCAGCAGCTTGGATTTTAGTCCGTACAATGAGCAGTTCTTC	CASSLDFSPYNEQFF
TRBV24-1	few	TRBJ1-2	TRBD1	TGTGCCACCAGTGATTTGGGCAGGGGGTTGCGAGACTATGGCTACACCTTC	CATSDLGRGLRDYGYTF
TRBV5-4	NA	TRBJ1-2	TRBD1	TGTGCCAGCAGCCGAGACAGGGGTTATGGCTACACCTTC	CASSRDRGYGYTF
TRBV30	NA	TRBJ1-5	TRBD1	TGTGCCTGGGACAGGGGCGGACAGCCCCAGCATTTT	CAWDRGGQPQHF
TRBV18	NA	TRBJ2-2	TRBD1	TGTGCCAGCTCACCCCCGGGACAGTTTAACACCGGGGAGCTGTTTTTT	CASSPPGQFNTGELFF
TRBV18	few	TRBJ2-7	TRBD1	TGTGCCAGCTCACCCCCGGGGACAGGGTTTTTGTACGAGCAGTACTTC	CASSPPGTGFLYEQYF
TRBV7-9	NA	TRBJ2-5	TRBD2	TGTGCCAGCAGCTCTCGGACTAGCGGGGGAACCCAGTACTTC	CASSSRTSGGTQYF
TRBV3-1/TRBV3-2	NA	TRBJ2-7	NA	TGTGCCAGCAGCCAGAGATTCGGGATCCACTACGAGCAGTACTTC	CASSQRFGIHYEQYF
TRBV6-5	NA	TRBJ2-7	NA	TGTGCCAGCAGGTACAGGTCTAGCGAGCAGTACTTC	CASRYRSSEQYF
TRBV4-3	NA	TRBJ2-3	TRBD2	TGCGCCAGCAGCCTAGGACTAGGCACAGATACGCAGTATTTT	CASSLGLGTDTQYF
TRBV4-3	NA	TRBJ2-3	NA	TGCGCCAGCAGCCAAGACCACAGGGAGGATACGCAGTATTTT	CASSQDHREDTQYF
TRBV5-4	few	TRBJ2-2	TRBD2	TGTGCCAGCAGCTCCTGGAGCGGGGGCGGGACCGGGGAGCTGTTTTTT	CASSSWSGGGTGELFF
TRBV6-5	NA	TRBJ1-1	NA	TGTGCCAGCAGTCCCCCCGGAGGGTGGGAAGCTTTCTTT	CASSPPGGWEAFF
TRBV5-1	NA	TRBJ2-2	TRBD2	TGCGCCAGCAGCCCGATAGCGGGGCCCAGGACCGGGGAGCTGTTTTTT	CASSPIAGPRTGELFF
TRBV6-5	NA	TRBJ2-3	TRBD1	TGTGCCAGCCTACGGGACTGGGGACAGGCAGATACGCAGTATTTT	CASLRDWGQADTQYF
TRBV15	NA	TRBJ1-2	NA	TGTGCCACCGGTCAAGAGGGCCCACAATATGGCTACACCTTC	CATGQEGPQYGYTF
TRBV7-9	NA	TRBJ1-3	NA	TGTGCCAGCAGCTTATCACAGGAAAACACCATATATTTT	CASSLSQENTIYF